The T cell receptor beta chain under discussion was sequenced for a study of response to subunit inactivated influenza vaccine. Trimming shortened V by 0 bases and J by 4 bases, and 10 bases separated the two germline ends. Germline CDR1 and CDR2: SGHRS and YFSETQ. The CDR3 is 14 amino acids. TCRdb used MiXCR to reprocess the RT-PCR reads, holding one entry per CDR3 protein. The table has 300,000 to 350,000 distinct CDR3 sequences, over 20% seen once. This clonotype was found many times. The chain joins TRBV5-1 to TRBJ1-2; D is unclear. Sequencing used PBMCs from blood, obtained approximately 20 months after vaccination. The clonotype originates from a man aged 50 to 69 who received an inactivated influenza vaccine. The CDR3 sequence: CASSLALGSYGYTF. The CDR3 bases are TGCGCCAGCAGCTTGGCCCTCGGTTCCTATGGCTACACCTTC.